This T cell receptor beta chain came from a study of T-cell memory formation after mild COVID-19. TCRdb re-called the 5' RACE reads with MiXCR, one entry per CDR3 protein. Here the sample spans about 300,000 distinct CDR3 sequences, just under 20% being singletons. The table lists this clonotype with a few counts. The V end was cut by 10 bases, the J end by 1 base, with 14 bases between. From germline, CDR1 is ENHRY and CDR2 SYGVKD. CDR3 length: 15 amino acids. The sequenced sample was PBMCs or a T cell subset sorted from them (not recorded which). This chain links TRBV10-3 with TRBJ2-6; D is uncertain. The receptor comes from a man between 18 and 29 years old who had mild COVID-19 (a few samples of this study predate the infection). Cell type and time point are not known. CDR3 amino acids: CASRPQLSGANVLTF. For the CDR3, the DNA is TGTGCCAGCAGACCACAGTTGTCTGGGGCCAACGTCCTGACTTTC.